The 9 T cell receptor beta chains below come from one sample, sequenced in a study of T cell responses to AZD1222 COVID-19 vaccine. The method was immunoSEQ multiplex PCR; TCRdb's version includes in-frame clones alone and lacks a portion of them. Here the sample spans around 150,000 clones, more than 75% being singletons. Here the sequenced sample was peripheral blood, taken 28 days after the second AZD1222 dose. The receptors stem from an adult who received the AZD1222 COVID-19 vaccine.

This CDR3 reads CASSEGHDRFYGYTF. DNA for the CDR3: TGTGCCAGCAGTGAAGGACATGACAGGTTCTATGGCTACACCTTC. V and J are TRBV6-1 and TRBJ1-2; D is possibly TRBD1 (6 bases). CDR1 and CDR2 from the germline V gene are MNHNS and SASEGT. This CDR3 is built from 15 residues. V lost 1 base and J lost 4, with 13 bases in between.

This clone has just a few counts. The CDR3 loop reads CASSVTSGSSYEQYF. The CDR3 bases are TGCGCCAGCAGTGTTACTAGCGGGAGCTCCTACGAGCAGTACTTC. The chain uses TRBV10-1 and TRBJ2-7; 11 bases line up with TRBD2. The germline V gene has CDR1 WNHNN and CDR2 SYGVQD (reference sequence). Trimming took 4 bases from V and 0 from J; bases not matched to a gene: 2. The CDR3 is 15 residues long.

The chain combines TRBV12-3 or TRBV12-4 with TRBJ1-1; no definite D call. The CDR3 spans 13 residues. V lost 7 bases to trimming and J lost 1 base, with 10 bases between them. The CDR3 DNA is TGTGCCAGCATCCCGGACCAGAACACTGAAGCTTTCTTT. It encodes CASIPDQNTEAFF.

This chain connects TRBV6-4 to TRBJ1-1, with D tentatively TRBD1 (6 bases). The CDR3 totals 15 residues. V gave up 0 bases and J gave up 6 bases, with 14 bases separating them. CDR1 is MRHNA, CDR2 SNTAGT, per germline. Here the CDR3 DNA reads TGTGCCAGCAGTGACTCGACAGGCGGACATGCTGAAGCTTTCTTT. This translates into CASSDSTGGHAEAFF.

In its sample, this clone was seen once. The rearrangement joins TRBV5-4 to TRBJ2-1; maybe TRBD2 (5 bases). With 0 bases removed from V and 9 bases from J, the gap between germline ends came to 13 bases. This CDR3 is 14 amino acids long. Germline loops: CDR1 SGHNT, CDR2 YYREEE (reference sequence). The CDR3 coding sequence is TGTGCCAGCAGCTTGGTGGGAGAACAGAGTGAGCAGTTCTTC. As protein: CASSLVGEQSEQFF.

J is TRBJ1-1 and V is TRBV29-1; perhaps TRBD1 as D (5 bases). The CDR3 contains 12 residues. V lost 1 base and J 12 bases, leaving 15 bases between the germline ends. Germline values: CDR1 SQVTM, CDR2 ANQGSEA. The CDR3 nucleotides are TGCAGCGTTGAAGTTTGGGCAGGGAAAACTTTCTTT. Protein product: CSVEVWAGKTFF.

CDR3 region: CASGSGGAAGPLHF. CDR3 sequence (DNA): TGTGCCAGCGGCTCAGGGGGCGCGGCTGGGCCCCTCCACTTT. The V and J genes are TRBV6-5 and TRBJ1-6; 8 bases match TRBD1. CDR1 is MNHEY and CDR2 is SVGAGI in the germline V gene. Trimming took 8 bases from V and 13 from J; bases not matched to a gene: 13. The length of the CDR3 is 14 residues.

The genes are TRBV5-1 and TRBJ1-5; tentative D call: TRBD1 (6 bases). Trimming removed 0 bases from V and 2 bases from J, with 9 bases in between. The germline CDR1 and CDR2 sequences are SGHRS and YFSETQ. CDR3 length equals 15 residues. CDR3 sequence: CASSLETGRNQPQHF. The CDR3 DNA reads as TGCGCCAGCAGCTTGGAGACAGGTCGCAATCAGCCCCAGCATTTT.

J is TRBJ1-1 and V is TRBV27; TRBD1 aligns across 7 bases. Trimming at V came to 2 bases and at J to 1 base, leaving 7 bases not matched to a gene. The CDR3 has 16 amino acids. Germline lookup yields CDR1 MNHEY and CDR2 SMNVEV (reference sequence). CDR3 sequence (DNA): TGTGCCAGCAGTTTACAGTGGGCAGGGGGGAACACTGAAGCTTTCTTT. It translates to CASSLQWAGGNTEAFF.